What follows are 8 T cell receptor beta chains derived from one specimen sequenced in a study of T cell responses to AZD1222 COVID-19 vaccine. The protocol was immunoSEQ multiplex PCR, while the TCRdb copy is restricted to in-frame clones and leaves out a portion. This sample has about 130,000 clones, with 80% to 90% found just once. Sequenced material: peripheral blood, taken on day 0 of AZD1222 vaccination. The receptor set was obtained from an adult in good health.

This sequence joins TRBV5-6 and TRBJ2-1; a possible D gene is TRBD2 (5 bases). The CDR3 has 17 residues. In germline, CDR1 is SGHDT, CDR2 YYEEEE. Trimming removed 3 bases from V and 1 base from J, with 17 bases in between. The CDR3 loop is CASSYWTAPRSYNEQFF. The CDR3 coding sequence is TGTGCCAGCAGCTATTGGACTGCACCTAGGTCCTACAATGAGCAGTTCTTC.

The genes are TRBV9 and TRBJ1-3; D unresolved. V dropped 4 bases and J dropped 4 bases, with 12 bases sitting between them. This CDR3 has 14 amino acids. Germline V lookup: CDR1 SGDLS, CDR2 YYNGEE. Written as DNA, the CDR3 is TGTGCCAGCAGCCCAGGAGGAGCAGGAAACACCATATATTTT. It is translated as CASSPGGAGNTIYF.

DNA for the CDR3: TGTGCCACCAGTGATTCGGGGCGTAGCTCCTACGAGCAGTACTTC. Amino acids: CATSDSGRSSYEQYF. This chain uses TRBV24-1 with TRBJ2-7; either TRBD1 or TRBD2 may supply D (5 bases each). The CDR3 consists of 15 residues. The germline V gene has CDR1 KGHDR and CDR2 SFDVKD. With 2 bases removed from V and 0 bases from J, the gap between germline ends came to 10 bases.

The chain is built from TRBV5-5 and TRBJ2-3; D unresolved. Trimming removed 4 bases at V and 2 bases at J, with 14 bases between. Per germline, CDR1 SGHKS and CDR2 YYEKEE (reference sequence). This CDR3 has 15 residues. In nucleotides, the CDR3 is TGTGCCAGCAGCCCGGGTGGGTCCTACACAGATACGCAGTATTTT. Translated, it gives CASSPGGSYTDTQYF.

The chain carries TRBV7-2 and TRBJ2-7; D is unresolved. The CDR3 runs 12 residues. V shed 3 bases and J shed 4 bases, with 7 bases lying between them. Per germline, CDR1 SGHTA and CDR2 FQGNSA. DNA of the CDR3: TGTGCCAGCAGCTTCAATAAGTACGAGCAGTACTTC. It encodes CASSFNKYEQYF.

CDR3 sequence (DNA): TGTGCCAGCAGTCCGGGCAGGGGGAGGGACACTGAAGCTTTCTTT. Its translation is CASSPGRGRDTEAFF. V usage is TRBV6-1 and J usage is TRBJ1-1, with 7 bases identical to TRBD1. The CDR3 is 15 residues long. Per the germline V gene, CDR1 is MNHNS and CDR2 is SASEGT. V lost 5 bases and J lost 3; bases outside the gene matches: 9.

The rearrangement uses TRBV7-2 and TRBJ2-7; weak D call: TRBD1 (6 bases). The CDR3 is made up of 17 amino acids. Trimming took 2 bases from V and 0 from J, leaving 17 bases between them. From germline, CDR1 is SGHTA and CDR2 FQGNSA. CDR3 coding DNA: TGTGCCAGCAGCTTAAGGGGAAGCCGGGACACCTCCTACGAGCAGTACTTC. It yields the protein CASSLRGSRDTSYEQYF.

This chain connects TRBV7-2 to TRBJ1-4; 9 bases are shared with TRBD1. Germline CDR1 is SGHTA and CDR2 is FQGNSA. Trimming cost V 7 bases and J 7 bases; bases outside gene matches: 7. The CDR3 has 14 amino acids. The CDR3 DNA reads TGTGCCAGCACCCACGGGACAGGGAGTGAAAAACTGTTTTTT. Translated, it gives CASTHGTGSEKLFF.